This T cell receptor beta chain was observed in a study of cytomegalovirus exposure and HLA in healthy donors. The study ran its PCR with 60 Vbeta and 13 Jbeta primers. Profiling relied on immunoSEQ multiplex PCR, and the TCRdb table lists in-frame clones only, not all of them. In the table there are about 120,000 clones, over 75% of which are singletons. This clone has a handful of counts. Germline CDR1 reads SGHRS; CDR2 reads YFSETQ. Trimming took off 4 bases at V and 9 bases at J, with 23 bases between the two ends. The CDR3 consists of 15 residues. This clonotype originated in a man aged 35-49 years in good health and CMV-seropositive. This chain joins TRBV5-1 and TRBJ2-7; the D gene is possibly TRBD2 (6 bases). The material sequenced was PBMCs. For the CDR3, the DNA is TGCGCCAGCAGCCAGAACGGCGGGGCGCCCCTGGGGCAGTACTTC. Amino acid sequence: CASSQNGGAPLGQYF.